One and the same sample provided the 3 T cell receptor beta chains below, sequenced in a study of post-analysis software for immune sequencing data. Unique molecular identifiers were present in the TCR beta cDNA libraries. TCRdb used MiXCR to reprocess the PCR reads, holding one entry per CDR3 protein. The table has roughly 160,000 distinct CDR3 sequences, roughly 35% seen once. Source: blood, taken after autologous hematopoietic stem cell transplantation. The receptors were sampled from a girl aged 10 to 17 with multiple sclerosis.

This clonotype was observed a handful of times. The CDR3 DNA sequence: TGTGCCAGCAGCTTAGTGGGGACCAACTCCTACGAGCAGTACTTC. This codes for CASSLVGTNSYEQYF. V is TRBV7-6 and J is TRBJ2-7, with D perhaps given as TRBD1 or TRBD2 (5 bases each). Trimming left V 1 base short and J 0 bases short, with 10 bases between. Per the germline V gene, CDR1 is SGHVS and CDR2 is FNYEAQ. CDR3 length: 15 residues.

The chain recombines TRBV9 with TRBJ2-4; no clear D gene. Trimming pared 0 bases from V and 8 bases from J, leaving 12 bases between. The CDR3 is made up of 14 amino acids. Germline V CDR1 and CDR2: SGDLS, YYNGEE. The CDR3 DNA reads as TGTGCCAGCAGCGTAGAAAGGGAAGGTGACATTCAGTACTTC. As protein: CASSVEREGDIQYF. The full variable domain, with the rest looked up from reference TRBV9 and TRBJ2-4, is DSGVTQTPKHLITATGQRVTLRCSPRSGDLSVYWYQQSLDQGLQFLIQYYNGEERAKGNILERFSAQQFPDLHSELNLSSLELGDSALYFCASSVEREGDIQYFGAGTRLSVL.

This clonotype came up once. The chain links TRBV6-2 or TRBV6-3 to TRBJ2-2; D gene unclear. CDR1 is MNHEY and CDR2 is SVGEGT in the germline V gene. Trimming shortened V by 3 bases and J by 7 bases, and 9 bases separated the two germline ends. The CDR3 loop spans 13 amino acids. The CDR3 here is CASSYLVIGELFF. CDR3 in DNA: TGTGCCAGCAGTTATCTGGTTATCGGGGAGCTGTTTTTT.